This T cell receptor (beta chain) is from a study of identical twins. TCRdb itself ran the 5' RACE reads through MiXCR, one entry per CDR3 protein. Of about 660,000 distinct CDR3 sequences detected, 8.5% to 9% appear once; the ten largest clones hold approximately 0.89%. Healthy Caucasians provided all donations. The V gene's germline CDR1 is MRHNA and CDR2 SNTAGT. This CDR3 is built from 13 residues. V was shortened by 8 bases and J by 6 bases, with 17 bases between the two germline ends. These data were also reused for a study on yellow fever vaccine responses in identical twins.

The sample comprised PBMCs. The TCR was taken from a woman under 30 in good health. V and J are TRBV6-4 and TRBJ2-7; a possible D gene is TRBD1 (5 bases). The CDR3 is CASSPAGISEQYF. In nucleotides, the CDR3 is TGTGCCAGCTCCCCGGCAGGGATCAGCGAGCAGTACTTC.